These T cell receptor beta chains were read from a single sample in a study of cytomegalovirus exposure and HLA in healthy donors. The method was immunoSEQ multiplex PCR; TCRdb's version includes in-frame clones alone and lacks a portion of them. The sample carries some 190,000 clones, 86% recorded once. The sample taken for sequencing was PBMCs. These receptor sequences come from a woman aged 18-29 years in good health and CMV-seronegative. Both conserved end residues are part of each CDR3.

V gene: TRBV10-3; CDR3 protein: CAITTPNSYNEQFF
V gene: TRBV7-9; CDR3 protein: CASGDSYTEAFF
V gene: TRBV7-2; CDR3 protein: CASSLWTGPNTEAFF
V gene: TRBV18; CDR3 protein: CASSVTRNTEAFF
V gene: TRBV6-1; CDR3 protein: CASIPSGQGAYGYTF
V gene: TRBV10-2; CDR3 protein: CASSLAALSGANVLTF
V gene: TRBV5-1; CDR3 protein: CASSRTEGQKKLFF
V gene: TRBV5-5; CDR3 protein: CASSLEDRYSNQPQHF
V gene: TRBV5-1; CDR3 protein: CASSSGPNTEAFF
V gene: TRBV27; CDR3 protein: CASRTGLASYEQYF
V gene: TRBV2; CDR3 protein: CASSRDRGSRTDTQYF
V gene: TRBV10-3; CDR3 protein: CAISESLEGITEAFF
V gene: TRBV9; CDR3 protein: CASSVRGAGVQETQYF
V gene: TRBV7-2; CDR3 protein: CASSLLAGTSGGGTGELFF
V gene: TRBV30; CDR3 protein: CAWSVLTSHGYTF
V gene: TRBV2; CDR3 protein: CASSGDSGAKNIQYF
V gene: TRBV13; CDR3 protein: CASSLGPQGAEGHTSTDTQYF
V gene: TRBV5-4; CDR3 protein: CASSPRGTGSSAAF
V gene: TRBV5-1; CDR3 protein: CASSLSPAGAGGNEQYF
V gene: TRBV7-6; CDR3 protein: CASSTTSGGAYNEQFF
V gene: TRBV5-4; CDR3 protein: CASSPGGADTQYF
V gene: TRBV7-2; CDR3 protein: CASSLGSRGTGGLGEQFF
V gene: TRBV2; CDR3 protein: CASSERDRGLYSNQPQHF
V gene: TRBV6-1; CDR3 protein: CASKQADAMNTEAFF
V gene: TRBV25-1; CDR3 protein: CASSNRENQPQHF
V gene: TRBV7-9; CDR3 protein: CASSLRENSYNEQFF
V gene: TRBV19; CDR3 protein: CASSNGEGTNRDSAYEQYF
V gene: TRBV18; CDR3 protein: CASSPKQGWAEAFF
V gene: TRBV7-2; CDR3 protein: CASSHQSGGATSTDTQYF
V gene: TRBV9; CDR3 protein: CASSTFLGRTQYF
V gene: TRBV18; CDR3 protein: CASSPPLAEGGRYEQYF
V gene: TRBV7-3; CDR3 protein: CASSPQPDSKSGNIQYF
V gene: TRBV2; CDR3 protein: CASTDLGGTTAFF
V gene: TRBV27; CDR3 protein: CASGQGVYGYTF
V gene: TRBV18; CDR3 protein: CASSPSSGKYHYEQYF
V gene: TRBV7-2; CDR3 protein: CASSPQGDTEAFF
V gene: TRBV27; CDR3 protein: CATGLTGTTEAFF
V gene: TRBV10-3; CDR3 protein: CAISESPLTGWAGELFF
V gene: TRBV4-1; CDR3 protein: CASSQVRGRSNQPQHF
V gene: TRBV6-5; CDR3 protein: CASSRGGSYNEQFF
V gene: TRBV19; CDR3 protein: CASSIDQVGVGANVLTF
V gene: TRBV4-1; CDR3 protein: CASSQDSSGRSYEQYF